This T cell receptor (beta chain) originates from a study of blood T cell repertoires in COVID-19. The junction had 8 bases not matched to a gene; V was cut back by 2 bases and J by 8 bases. CDR3 length: 15 residues. Germline loops: CDR1 SGHRS, CDR2 YFSETQ. Some clones are missing from TCRdb's copy, which holds only in-frame ones; the method was immunoSEQ multiplex PCR. This sample yields roughly 90,000 clones, of which over 80% are seen a single time; more than 2% belongs to the top ten. Sequenced input: peripheral blood. The V call is TRBV5-1, the J call TRBJ1-4, with 8 bases fitting TRBD1. This receptor was taken from a woman aged 70-85 years with acute or convalescent COVID-19. The chain's CDR3 is CASSLPGTGREKLFF. In DNA, the CDR3 is TGCGCCAGCAGCTTACCCGGGACAGGTCGGGAAAAACTGTTTTTT.